What follows are 25 T cell receptor beta chains derived from one specimen sequenced in a study of Ad26.COV2.S vaccination and SARS-CoV-2 variants. This table comes from immunoSEQ multiplex PCR, and its TCRdb copy is limited to in-frame clones, with some not included. The data show 380,000 or so clones, 86% seen once. Indicated treatment: approximately 18 received Ad26.COV2.S at low or high dose, single or two shots; 5 received placebo; per-sample allocation not given. Samples were taken on day 63 after the first vaccine or placebo injection. The input for sequencing was peripheral blood, taken in a trial of Ad26.COV2.S vaccine versus placebo. These receptor sequences come from a person aged 18-60 years who received the Ad26.COV2.S COVID-19 vaccine or a placebo.

The chain's CDR3 is CASSLVGGFNEKLFF. In DNA form, the CDR3 reads TGTGCCAGCAGTTTAGTGGGGGGATTTAATGAAAAACTGTTTTTT. The rearrangement links TRBV28 to TRBJ1-4; TRBD1 might be the D (5 bases). Between the trimmed V and J ends, which lost 2 bases and 4 bases, there was a span of 11 bases. The CDR3 covers 15 residues. CDR1 is MDHEN and CDR2 is SYDVKM in the germline V gene.

The rearrangement links TRBV4-3 to TRBJ2-2; D is uncertain. Germline-derived CDR1 and CDR2 are LGHNA and YSLEER. V was pared by 0 bases and J by 7 bases, with 12 bases between. The CDR3 sequence is 15 residues long. The CDR3 region has the DNA TGCGCCAGCAGCCAAGATAATACTATAGTCGGGGAGCTGTTTTTT. Protein sequence: CASSQDNTIVGELFF.

V gene TRBV4-3 combines with J gene TRBJ2-2, with a tentative D call TRBD2 (5 bases). Looked up from germline, CDR1 is LGHNA and CDR2 is YSLEER. V lost 3 bases, J lost 1 base, and 12 bases lay in between. The CDR3 has 16 residues. The CDR3 DNA reads as TGCGCCAGCAGCCAGGAGGCGCAGAAGAACACCGGGGAGCTGTTTTTT. Residues: CASSQEAQKNTGELFF.

This sequence joins TRBV7-9 and TRBJ1-1; D remains unclear. Germline lookup yields CDR1 SEHNR and CDR2 FQNEAQ (reference sequence). Trimming removed 1 base from V and 0 bases from J, with 9 bases in between. This CDR3 comprises 15 residues. The CDR3 sequence is CASSLGGNMNTEAFF. CDR3 coding DNA: TGTGCCAGCAGCTTAGGCGGAAACATGAACACTGAAGCTTTCTTT.

The chain is built from TRBV6-5 and TRBJ1-4; tentatively, D is TRBD1 (6 bases). CDR3 size: 14 residues. Germline values: CDR1 MNHEY, CDR2 SVGAGI. The V end was cut by 7 bases, the J end by 5 bases, with 14 bases between. CDR3 in DNA: TGTGCCAGCACTCGGAGGCAGGGGAATGAAAAACTGTTTTTT. Protein: CASTRRQGNEKLFF.

The chain has TRBV3-1 (or the pseudogene TRBV3-2) and TRBJ2-2; the D gene is possibly TRBD2 (6 bases). The CDR3 is made up of 14 amino acids. Germline lookup yields CDR1 LGHDT and CDR2 YNNKEL (reference sequence). The V end lost 0 bases, the J end lost 6 bases, and 8 bases lay between the germline ends. The CDR3 region is CASSQETRSGELFF. In DNA form, the CDR3 reads TGTGCCAGCAGCCAAGAGACTAGGTCCGGGGAGCTGTTTTTT.

The chain carries TRBV11-3 and TRBJ2-7, with D unclear. CDR1 is SGHNT and CDR2 is YENEEA in the germline V gene. The CDR3 runs to 11 residues. The V end was cut by 5 bases, the J end by 8 bases, with 10 bases between. The CDR3 spells CASSLSPKQYF. The CDR3 bases are TGTGCCAGCAGCCTTAGCCCCAAGCAGTACTTC.

The chain joins TRBV10-3 to TRBJ2-1; 10 bases are a match to TRBD2. CDR3 length: 18 residues. V was pared by 2 bases and J by 7 bases, with 14 bases of the junction left unmatched. CDR1 and CDR2 (germline): ENHRY, SYGVKD. CDR3 residues: CAISEQSGRALLDNEQFF. The CDR3 DNA sequence: TGTGCCATCAGTGAGCAGAGCGGGAGGGCCCTATTGGATAATGAGCAGTTCTTC.

The chain uses TRBV19 and TRBJ1-4; tentative D call: TRBD1 (6 bases). Germline assignment: CDR1 LNHDA and CDR2 SQIVND (reference sequence). V was shortened by 5 bases and J by 6 bases, with 10 bases between the two germline ends. The CDR3 length is 13 residues. CDR3 sequence reads: CASSYRDHEKLFF. CDR3 DNA sequence: TGTGCCAGTAGTTACAGGGACCATGAAAAACTGTTTTTT.

This chain joins TRBV20-1 and TRBJ2-5, with D uncertain. Per the germline V gene, CDR1 is DFQATT and CDR2 is SNEGSKA (reference sequence). The V gene lost 2 bases and the J gene lost 6 bases, with 7 bases spanning the gap. This CDR3 contains 11 residues. CDR3 sequence reads: CSARYAQTQYF. CDR3 bases: TGCAGTGCTAGATACGCGCAGACCCAGTACTTC.

V gene TRBV27 combines with J gene TRBJ2-7; D may be TRBD2 (5 bases). V was trimmed by 3 bases and J by 3 bases, leaving 9 bases between them. The CDR3 contains 13 residues. The germline V gene encodes CDR1 MNHEY and CDR2 SMNVEV (reference sequence). In DNA, the CDR3 is TGTGCCAGCAGTTTTGCCCGGGGCTACGAGCAGTACTTC. It specifies CASSFARGYEQYF.

The chain combines TRBV7-8 with TRBJ2-1; the match to TRBD2 covers 8 bases. CDR1 and CDR2 from the germline V gene are SGHVS and FQNEAQ. The CDR3 consists of 18 residues. The J segment lost 0 bases and the V segment lost 4 bases, leaving 11 bases of the junction unmatched. CDR3 sequence: CASSSRGGGTYSYNEQFF. The CDR3 DNA is TGTGCCAGCAGCTCCCGGGGCGGGGGGACTTACTCCTACAATGAGCAGTTCTTC.

Turning to this clone: This CDR3 is also generated by other DNA sequences in the sample. The chain recombines TRBV5-6 with TRBJ1-5, with D possibly matching TRBD1 (5 bases). Trimming left V 0 bases short and J 1 base short, with 5 bases between. Germline V gene sequence: CDR1 SGHDT, CDR2 YYEEEE. The length of the CDR3 is 14 residues. The CDR3 nucleotides are TGTGCCAGCAGCTTGGGACAGAGCAATCAGCCCCAGCATTTT. This sequence encodes CASSLGQSNQPQHF. The entire variable domain, with the rest obtained from reference TRBV5-6 and TRBJ1-5, is as follows: DAGVTQSPTHLIKTRGQQVTLRCSPKSGHDTVSWYQQALGQGPQFIFQYYEEEERQRGNFPDRFSGHQFPNYSSELNVNALLLGDSALYLCASSLGQSNQPQHFGDGTRLSIL.

The chain has TRBV2 and TRBJ1-6, with D unclear. This CDR3 region has 14 residues. Germline V gene lookup returns CDR1 SNHLY and CDR2 FYNNEI. The germline V and J ends were trimmed by 4 bases and 7 bases, with 11 bases remaining between them. The CDR3 region is CASSVLTENSPLHF. CDR3 DNA: TGTGCCAGCAGTGTTCTCACGGAAAATTCACCCCTCCACTTT.

This chain joins TRBV28 and TRBJ2-7; 8 positions agree with TRBD2. Germline trimming cut 2 bases from V and 7 bases from J; bases unmatched to any gene: 10. The length of the CDR3 is 15 residues. From germline, CDR1 is MDHEN and CDR2 SYDVKM. The CDR3 sequence: CASSLIWDGRGEQYF. The DNA for the CDR3 is TGTGCCAGCAGTTTAATATGGGACGGGAGGGGAGAGCAGTACTTC. The variable domain in full, with the rest retrieved from reference TRBV28 and TRBJ2-7, is DVKVTQSSRYLVKRTGEKVFLECVQDMDHENMFWYRQDPGLGLRLIYFSYDVKMKEKGDIPEGYSVSREKKERFSLILESASTNQTSMYLCASSLIWDGRGEQYFGPGTRLTVT.

This clone appeared a few times. The chain has TRBV6-4 and TRBJ1-5; perhaps TRBD1 as D (5 bases). The CDR3 covers 14 residues. Germline V gene sequence: CDR1 MRHNA, CDR2 SNTAGT. Trimming removed 3 bases from V and 5 bases from J, with 11 bases in between. The CDR3: CASSDRWGDQPQHF. The CDR3 DNA reads as TGTGCCAGCAGTGATAGGTGGGGGGATCAGCCCCAGCATTTT.

Here the CDR3 DNA reads TGCGCCAGCAGCCAAGTGGCTGCCTCGGAGCAGTTCTTC. Protein product: CASSQVAASEQFF. V and J are TRBV4-3 and TRBJ2-1; D is uncertain. CDR1 and CDR2 (germline): LGHNA, YSLEER. V lost 1 base and J 10 bases, leaving 11 bases between the germline ends. CDR3 length: 13 residues.

The chain joins TRBV6-5 to TRBJ2-1; 8 bases map to TRBD1. Trimming removed 0 bases from V and 13 bases from J; junction bases left unmatched: 8. This CDR3 has 14 residues. The V gene's germline CDR1 is MNHEY and CDR2 SVGAGI. CDR3: CASSYSRDRMTQFF. CDR3 in DNA: TGTGCCAGCAGTTACTCTCGGGACAGGATGACCCAGTTCTTC.

J is TRBJ1-5 and V is TRBV19, with D uncertain. Germline V gene data show CDR1 as LNHDA and CDR2 as SQIVND (reference sequence). The CDR3 has 14 residues. Between the trimmed V and J ends, which lost 7 bases and 2 bases, there was a span of 12 bases. CDR3 sequence: CASNDNTRNQPQHF. The CDR3 DNA is TGTGCCAGTAATGATAACACCCGCAATCAGCCCCAGCATTTT.

The chain uses TRBV4-1 and TRBJ1-2; TRBD1 matches at 7 bases. V was pared by 1 base and J by 3 bases, with 5 bases of the junction left unmatched. This CDR3 spans 15 amino acids. Germline loops: CDR1 MGHRA, CDR2 YSYEKL. In DNA form, the CDR3 reads TGCGCCAGCAGCCAAGGACAGGGAGCCTACTATGGCTACACCTTC. It translates to CASSQGQGAYYGYTF.

The rearrangement uses TRBV24-1 and TRBJ1-2; 8 bases map to TRBD1. Germline lookup yields CDR1 KGHDR and CDR2 SFDVKD. V was pared by 4 bases and J by 6 bases, with 3 bases of the junction left unmatched. The CDR3 length is 13 residues. CDR3 nucleotide sequence: TGTGCCACCAGTGACCCGACAGGGGATGGCTACACCTTC. It translates to CATSDPTGDGYTF.

The chain couples TRBV6-2 or TRBV6-3 to TRBJ2-7; TRBD1 matches 7 bases. V lost 3 bases and J lost 3; bases outside the gene matches: 5. CDR1 is MNHEY and CDR2 is SVGEGT in the germline V gene. The CDR3 contains 14 residues. The CDR3 DNA reads TGTGCCAGCAGTTATCCCGACAGGGACTACGAGCAGTACTTC. Its protein product is CASSYPDRDYEQYF.

This chain uses TRBV19 with TRBJ1-1, with TRBD1 as a possible D gene (6 bases). The germline V and J ends were trimmed by 4 bases and 5 bases, with 14 bases remaining between them. The CDR3 spans 14 residues. CDR1 and CDR2 (germline): LNHDA, SQIVND (reference sequence). The CDR3 nucleotides read TGTGCCAGTAGTAGGGGAGGGGGTAGGACTGAAGCTTTCTTT. Translating it yields CASSRGGGRTEAFF.

The rearrangement joins TRBV19 to TRBJ2-1; possible D gene TRBD1, 6 bases. This CDR3 is built from 15 residues. V lost 6 bases to trimming and J lost 7 bases, with 19 bases between them. Germline CDR1 and CDR2: LNHDA and SQIVND (reference sequence). CDR3 in amino acids: CASSPTGVTGNEQFF. The DNA for the CDR3 is TGTGCCAGTAGCCCCACCGGGGTTACAGGGAATGAGCAGTTCTTC.

The chain has TRBV6-1 and TRBJ1-6, with no clear D. Germline CDR1 is MNHNS and CDR2 is SASEGT. This CDR3 is built from 15 residues. The V and J ends lost 0 bases and 7 bases respectively, with 10 bases between them. The CDR3 DNA follows: TGTGCCAGCAGTGAAGCTGGCCCTGGGAATTCACCCCTCCACTTT. It is translated as CASSEAGPGNSPLHF.